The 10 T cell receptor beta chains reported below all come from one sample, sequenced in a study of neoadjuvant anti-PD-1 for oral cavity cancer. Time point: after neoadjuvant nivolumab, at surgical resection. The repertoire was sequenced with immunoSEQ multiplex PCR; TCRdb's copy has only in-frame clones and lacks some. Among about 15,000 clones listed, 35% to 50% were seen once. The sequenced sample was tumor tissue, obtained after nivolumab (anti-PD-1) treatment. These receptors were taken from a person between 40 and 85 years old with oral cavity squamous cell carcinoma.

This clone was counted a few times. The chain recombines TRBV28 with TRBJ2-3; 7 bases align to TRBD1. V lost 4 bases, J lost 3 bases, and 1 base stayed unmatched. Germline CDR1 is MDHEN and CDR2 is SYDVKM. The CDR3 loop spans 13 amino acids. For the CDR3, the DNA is TGTGCCAGCAGTTCAGGGGGAACAGATACGCAGTATTTT. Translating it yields CASSSGGTDTQYF.

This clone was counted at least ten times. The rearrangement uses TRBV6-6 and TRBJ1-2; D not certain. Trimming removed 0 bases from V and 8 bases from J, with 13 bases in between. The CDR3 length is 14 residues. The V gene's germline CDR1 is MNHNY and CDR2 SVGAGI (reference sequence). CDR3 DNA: TGTGCCAGCAGTTACTCGAATACAGTCAACGGCTACACCTTC. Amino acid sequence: CASSYSNTVNGYTF.

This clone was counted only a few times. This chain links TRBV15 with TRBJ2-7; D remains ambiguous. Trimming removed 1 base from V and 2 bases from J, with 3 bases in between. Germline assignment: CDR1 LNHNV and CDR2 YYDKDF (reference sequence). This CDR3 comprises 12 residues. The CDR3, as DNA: TGTGCCACCAGCAGAGCTCCCTACGAGCAGTACTTC. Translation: CATSRAPYEQYF.

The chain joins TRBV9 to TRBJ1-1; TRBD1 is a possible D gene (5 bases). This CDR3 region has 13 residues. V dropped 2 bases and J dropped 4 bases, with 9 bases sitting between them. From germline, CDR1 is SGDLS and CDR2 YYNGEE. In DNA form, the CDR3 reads TGTGCCAGCAGCGTTATGGGGACCACTGAAGCTTTCTTT. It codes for CASSVMGTTEAFF.

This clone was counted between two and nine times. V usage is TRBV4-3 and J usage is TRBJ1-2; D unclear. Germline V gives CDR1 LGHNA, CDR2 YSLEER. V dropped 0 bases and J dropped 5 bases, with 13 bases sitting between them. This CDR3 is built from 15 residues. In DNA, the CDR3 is TGCGCCAGCAGCCAAGACTGGGAAAGTCGGTATGGCTACACCTTC. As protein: CASSQDWESRYGYTF.

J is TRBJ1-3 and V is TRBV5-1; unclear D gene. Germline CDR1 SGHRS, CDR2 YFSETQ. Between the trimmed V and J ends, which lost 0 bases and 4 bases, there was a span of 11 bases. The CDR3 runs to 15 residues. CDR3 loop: CASSLDTHPGNTIYF. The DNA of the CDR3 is TGCGCCAGCAGCTTGGACACTCACCCAGGAAACACCATATATTTT.

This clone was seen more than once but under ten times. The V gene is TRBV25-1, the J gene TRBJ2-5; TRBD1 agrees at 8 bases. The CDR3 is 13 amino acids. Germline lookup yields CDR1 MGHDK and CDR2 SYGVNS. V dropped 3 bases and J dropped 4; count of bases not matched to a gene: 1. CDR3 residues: CASSDRGRETQYF. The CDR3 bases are TGTGCCAGCAGTGACAGGGGGCGAGAGACCCAGTACTTC.

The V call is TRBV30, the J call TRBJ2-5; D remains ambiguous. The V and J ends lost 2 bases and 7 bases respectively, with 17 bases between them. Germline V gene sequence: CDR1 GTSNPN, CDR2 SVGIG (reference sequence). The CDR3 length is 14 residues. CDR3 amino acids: CAWSRASNLGTQYF. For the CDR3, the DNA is TGTGCCTGGAGTCGGGCCAGCAACTTAGGGACCCAGTACTTC.

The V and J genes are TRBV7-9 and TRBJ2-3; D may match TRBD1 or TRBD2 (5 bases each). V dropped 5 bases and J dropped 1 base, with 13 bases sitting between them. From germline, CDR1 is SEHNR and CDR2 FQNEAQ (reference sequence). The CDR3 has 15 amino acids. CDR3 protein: CASSLTVEGTDTQYF. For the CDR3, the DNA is TGTGCCAGCAGCCTGACAGTGGAGGGCACAGATACGCAGTATTTT.

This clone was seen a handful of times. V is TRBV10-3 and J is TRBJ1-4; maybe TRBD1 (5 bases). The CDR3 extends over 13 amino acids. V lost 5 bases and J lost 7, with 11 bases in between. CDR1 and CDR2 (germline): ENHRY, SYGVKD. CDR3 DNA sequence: TGTGCCATCAGTACTGGGACCGGTGAAAAACTGTTTTTT. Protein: CAISTGTGEKLFF.